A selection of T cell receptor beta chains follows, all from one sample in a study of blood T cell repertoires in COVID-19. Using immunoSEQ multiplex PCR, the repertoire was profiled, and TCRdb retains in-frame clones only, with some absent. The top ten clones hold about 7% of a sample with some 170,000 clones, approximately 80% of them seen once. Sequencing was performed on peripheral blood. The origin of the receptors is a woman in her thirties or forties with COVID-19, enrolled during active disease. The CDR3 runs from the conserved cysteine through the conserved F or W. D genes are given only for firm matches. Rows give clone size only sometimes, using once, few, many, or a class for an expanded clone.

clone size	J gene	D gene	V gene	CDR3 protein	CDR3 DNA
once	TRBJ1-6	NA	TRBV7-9	CASRFQGGLSPLHF	TGTGCCAGCAGATTCCAGGGCGGTCTTTCACCCCTCCACTTT
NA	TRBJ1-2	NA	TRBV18	CASSSKQVFYGYTF	TGTGCCAGCTCATCCAAACAGGTCTTCTATGGCTACACCTTC
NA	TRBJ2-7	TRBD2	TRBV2	CASSEGSGGTYEQYF	TGTGCCAGCAGTGAAGGTAGCGGGGGGACCTACGAGCAGTACTTC
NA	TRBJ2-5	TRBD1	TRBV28	CATIDRGLEETQYF	TGTGCCACCATAGACAGGGGGTTGGAAGAGACCCAGTACTTC
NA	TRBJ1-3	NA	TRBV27	CASSSRGGSGNTIYF	TGTGCCAGCAGTAGCCGAGGGGGCTCTGGAAACACCATATATTTT
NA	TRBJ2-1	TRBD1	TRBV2	CASSPQGQGARNEQFF	TGTGCCAGCAGTCCACAGGGACAGGGGGCGAGGAATGAGCAGTTCTTC
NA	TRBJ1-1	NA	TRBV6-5	CASSYSGSRTEAFF	TGTGCCAGCAGTTACAGCGGGTCTCGCACTGAAGCTTTCTTT
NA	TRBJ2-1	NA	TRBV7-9	CASSPLGSSYNEQFF	TGTGCCAGCAGCCCTTTAGGGAGCTCCTACAATGAGCAGTTCTTC
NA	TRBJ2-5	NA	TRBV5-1	CASSSLGEVKEAQYF	TGCGCCAGCAGCTCACTCGGAGAGGTTAAAGAGGCCCAGTACTTC
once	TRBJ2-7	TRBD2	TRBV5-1	CASSWDPTSGTYEQYF	TGCGCCAGCAGCTGGGACCCGACTAGCGGGACCTACGAGCAGTACTTC
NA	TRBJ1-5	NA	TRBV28	CASSLFGQPQHF	TGTGCCAGCAGTTTATTTGGCCAGCCCCAGCATTTT
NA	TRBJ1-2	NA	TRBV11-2	CASSLVADGYTF	TGTGCCAGCAGCTTAGTGGCAGATGGCTACACCTTC
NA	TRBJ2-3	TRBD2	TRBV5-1	CASSSNLAGAGTDTQYF	TGCGCCAGCAGCTCGAACCTAGCGGGGGCCGGCACAGATACGCAGTATTTT
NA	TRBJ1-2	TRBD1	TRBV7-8	CASSLDRGPGYTF	TGTGCCAGCAGCTTGGACAGGGGGCCTGGCTACACCTTC
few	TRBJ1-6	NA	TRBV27	CASSFTGLYNSPLHF	TGTGCCAGCAGTTTTACAGGGCTCTACAATTCACCCCTCCACTTT
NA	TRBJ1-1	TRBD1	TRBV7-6	CASSFGRDRSLNTEAFF	TGTGCCAGCAGCTTTGGGAGGGACAGGTCCTTGAACACTGAAGCTTTCTTT
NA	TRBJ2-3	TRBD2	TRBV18	CASSLSFGTSGDTDTQYF	TGTGCCAGCTCACTATCCTTCGGGACTAGCGGGGACACAGATACGCAGTATTTT
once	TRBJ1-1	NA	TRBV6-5	CASSYSGQGTTEAFF	TGTGCCAGCAGTTACTCTGGGCAGGGGACGACTGAAGCTTTCTTT
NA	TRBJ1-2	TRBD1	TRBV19	CASSILRTGLSNYGYTF	TGTGCCAGTAGTATACTCAGGACAGGCCTTAGTAACTATGGCTACACCTTC
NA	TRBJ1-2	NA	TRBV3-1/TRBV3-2	CASGGTANYGYTF	TGTGCCAGCGGAGGGACGGCTAACTATGGCTACACCTTC
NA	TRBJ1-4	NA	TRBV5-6	CASSLAGGVGLGFEEKLFF	TGTGCCAGCAGCTTGGCCGGGGGTGTTGGCTTGGGCTTCGAGGAAAAACTGTTTTTT
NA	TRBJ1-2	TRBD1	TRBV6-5	CASSYSATGDRGYTF	TGTGCCAGCAGTTACTCGGCCACAGGGGACCGTGGCTACACCTTC
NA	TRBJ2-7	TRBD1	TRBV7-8	CASSLGQGAYEQYF	TGTGCCAGCAGCTTAGGGCAGGGGGCCTACGAGCAGTACTTC
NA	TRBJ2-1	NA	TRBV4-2	CASSHQAGPGYNEQFF	TGTGCCAGCAGCCATCAAGCGGGCCCGGGCTACAATGAGCAGTTCTTC
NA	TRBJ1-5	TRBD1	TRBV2	CATMREDRANQPQHF	TGTGCCACCATGAGAGAGGACAGGGCCAATCAGCCCCAGCATTTT
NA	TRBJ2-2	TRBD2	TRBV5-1	CASSLASGRRYGELFF	TGCGCCAGCAGCTTGGCCAGCGGGAGAAGATACGGGGAGCTGTTTTTT
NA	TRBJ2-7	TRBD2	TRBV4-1	CASSQSSGTSVAYEQYF	TGCGCCAGCAGCCAATCCTCCGGGACTAGCGTCGCCTACGAGCAGTACTTC
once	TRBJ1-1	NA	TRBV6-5	CASSYSGGYAEAFF	TGTGCCAGCAGTTACTCTGGGGGCTACGCTGAAGCTTTCTTT
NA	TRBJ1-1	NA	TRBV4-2	CASSQESPVNTEAFF	TGTGCCAGCAGCCAAGAGTCGCCAGTGAACACTGAAGCTTTCTTT
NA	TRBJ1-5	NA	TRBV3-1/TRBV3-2	CASSQTTGGAQPQHF	TGTGCCAGCAGCCAAACGACGGGGGGAGCTCAGCCCCAGCATTTT
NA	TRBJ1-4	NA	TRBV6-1	CASSEANGLQPGNEKLFF	TGTGCCAGCAGTGAAGCCAATGGACTGCAACCTGGTAATGAAAAACTGTTTTTT
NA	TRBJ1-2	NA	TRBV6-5	CASSPHNSGGGYTF	TGTGCCAGCAGTCCCCACAACTCGGGGGGTGGCTACACCTTC
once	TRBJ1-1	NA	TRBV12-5	CASQTGGAEAFF	TGTGCTAGCCAAACGGGGGGCGCTGAAGCTTTCTTT
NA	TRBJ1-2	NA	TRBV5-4	CASSTPGTRDGYTF	TGTGCCAGCAGCACTCCCGGGACACGAGATGGCTACACCTTC
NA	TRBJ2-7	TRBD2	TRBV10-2	CASRGGGGTYEQYF	TGCGCCAGCAGGGGTGGCGGGGGGACCTACGAGCAGTACTTC
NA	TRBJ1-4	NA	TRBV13	CASRFQGEKLFF	TGTGCCAGCAGATTTCAGGGTGAAAAACTGTTTTTT
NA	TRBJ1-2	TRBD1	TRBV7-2	CASSSDRGQGGYTF	TGTGCCAGCAGCTCGGACAGGGGGCAGGGTGGCTACACCTTC
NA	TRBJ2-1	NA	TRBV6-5	CASRPRDKPYNEQFF	TGTGCCAGCAGACCCCGGGACAAACCCTACAATGAGCAGTTCTTC
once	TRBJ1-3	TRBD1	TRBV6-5	CASRKTGPGNTIYF	TGTGCCAGCAGGAAGACAGGGCCCGGAAACACCATATATTTT
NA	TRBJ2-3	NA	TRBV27	CASSLESYTDTQYF	TGTGCCAGCAGTTTGGAGTCCTACACAGATACGCAGTATTTT
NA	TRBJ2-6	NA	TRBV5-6	CASSLAGSSGANVLTF	TGTGCCAGCAGCTTGGCAGGCAGCTCTGGGGCCAACGTCCTGACTTTC
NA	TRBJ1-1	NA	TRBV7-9	CASSRTGSAFF	TGTGCCAGCAGCCGAACCGGGTCGGCTTTCTTT
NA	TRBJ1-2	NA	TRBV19	CASEGGRNGYTF	TGTGCCAGTGAGGGGGGGCGAAATGGCTACACCTTC
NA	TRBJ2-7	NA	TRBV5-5	CASSLDGQASSYEQYF	TGTGCCAGCAGCTTGGATGGGCAGGCGAGCTCCTACGAGCAGTACTTC
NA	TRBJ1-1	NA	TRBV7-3	CASSLTQGMNTEAFF	TGTGCCAGCAGCTTAACTCAGGGCATGAACACTGAAGCTTTCTTT
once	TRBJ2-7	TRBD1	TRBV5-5	CASSLVGTGAEQYF	TGTGCCAGCAGCTTGGTGGGTACAGGGGCCGAGCAGTACTTC
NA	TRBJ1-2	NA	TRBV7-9	CASSLFVSYGYTF	TGTGCCAGCAGCTTATTCGTCAGCTATGGCTACACCTTC
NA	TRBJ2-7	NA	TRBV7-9	CASSLGASSYEQYF	TGTGCCAGCAGCTTAGGCGCCTCTTCCTACGAGCAGTACTTC
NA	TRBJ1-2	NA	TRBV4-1	CASSQGSDSSGRGYGYTF	TGCGCCAGCAGCCAAGGGAGCGACTCGAGTGGCAGGGGCTATGGCTACACCTTC